This T cell receptor (beta chain) derives from a study of metastatic and nonmetastatic thyroid tumors. No treatment of any kind had been given to any patient before thyroid surgery. Per the germline V gene, CDR1 is SGHRS and CDR2 is YFSETQ. V gave up 1 base and J gave up 7 bases, with 11 bases separating them. The CDR3 has 13 amino acids. Original processing methods: A classifier of distant metastasis in papillary thyroid cancer was built from CDR3 differences (across clinicopathological groups). With MiXCR, TCRdb called clones anew from the PCR reads. TCRdb's processing, not the authors' own work, is the source of the V and J calls. In the table there are approximately 19,000 clones, under 45% of which are singletons.

The chain links TRBV5-1 to TRBJ1-2; D gene uncertain. The clonotype comes from a female donor with papillary thyroid cancer or a benign thyroid nodule (not recorded which). Some clones in this sample may be carry-over from other donors' samples. The material sequenced was tumor tissue. CDR3 region: CASSLFNLGGYTF. Here the CDR3 DNA reads TGCGCCAGCAGCTTGTTTAATCTAGGTGGCTACACCTTC.